This T cell receptor beta chain is from a study of OX40 agonist ivuxolimab in advanced cancers. Study summary: The dose of intravenous ivuxolimab that patients received every 2 weeks ranged from 0.01 to 10 mg/kg.

The length of the CDR3 is 15 residues. Trimming cost V 5 bases and J 0 bases; bases outside gene matches: 4. CDR1 is MNHEY, CDR2 SMNVEV, per germline (reference sequence). Assay used: immunoSEQ multiplex PCR; TCRdb lists only in-frame clones, some missing. Of fewer than 20,000 clones listed, about 81% were seen once; the top ten hold about 39%. This sequence joins TRBV27 and TRBJ1-5, with 7 nucleotides matching TRBD1. This clonotype was obtained from an adult with an advanced solid tumor such as melanoma, head and neck, liver or kidney cancer. Sample: CD4+ or CD8+ T cells sorted from blood, taken in a trial of the OX40 agonist ivuxolimab. The CDR3: CASSPRGNSNQPQHF. In DNA, the CDR3 is TGTGCCAGCAGTCCCAGGGGGAATAGCAATCAGCCCCAGCATTTT.